What follows describes a single T cell receptor beta chain. This sample stems from a study of T cell changes during pregnancy in multiple sclerosis. Deletions cut 7 bases from V and 3 bases from J, with 18 bases between. CDR3 length: 15 residues. Germline assignment: CDR1 MNHEY and CDR2 SVGAGI. Sequencing used immunoSEQ multiplex PCR; TCRdb keeps in-frame clones, though not all of them. The repertoire consists of roughly 45,000 clones, with roughly 90% occurring once and the leading ten covering approximately 1.4%. J is TRBJ1-2 and V is TRBV6-5; perhaps TRBD1 as D (6 bases). This sample comprised peripheral blood, obtained in the first trimester of pregnancy. The clonotype was recovered from a female donor in good health, enrolled as a control in a pregnancy study. The CDR3 sequence: CASNKGGEEYYGYTF. For the CDR3, the DNA is TGTGCCAGCAACAAGGGGGGGGAGGAATACTATGGCTACACCTTC.